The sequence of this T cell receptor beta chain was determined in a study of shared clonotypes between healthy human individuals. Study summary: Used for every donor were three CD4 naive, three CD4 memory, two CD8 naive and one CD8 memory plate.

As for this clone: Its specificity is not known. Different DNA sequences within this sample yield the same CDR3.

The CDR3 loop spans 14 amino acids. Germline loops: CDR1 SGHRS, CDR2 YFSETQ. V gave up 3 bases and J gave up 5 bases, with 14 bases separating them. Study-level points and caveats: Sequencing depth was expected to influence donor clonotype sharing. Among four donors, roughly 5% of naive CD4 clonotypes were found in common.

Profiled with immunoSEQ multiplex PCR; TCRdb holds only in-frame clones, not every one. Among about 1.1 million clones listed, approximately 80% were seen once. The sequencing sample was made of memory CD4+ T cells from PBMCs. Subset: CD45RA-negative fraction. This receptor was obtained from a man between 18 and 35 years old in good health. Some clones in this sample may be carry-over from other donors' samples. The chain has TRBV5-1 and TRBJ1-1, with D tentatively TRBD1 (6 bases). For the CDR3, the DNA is TGCGCCAGCAGCTCGACACAGGGCAGGACTGAAGCTTTCTTT. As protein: CASSSTQGRTEAFF.